A selection of T cell receptor beta chains follows, all from one sample in a study of blood T cells in healthy people across ages. TCRdb independently ran MiXCR on the 5' RACE reads; one entry per CDR3 protein. The sample contains approximately 1.5 million distinct CDR3 sequences, 40% to 45% of which appear only once. Input material: blood. These TCRs come from a woman in her late teens or twenties in good health. Each CDR3 is given without its conserved first and last residue. The order of the fields is D gene, V gene, CDR3 protein. The D gene is left open where the match is weak.

d_call: TRBD2
v_call: TRBV6-6
cdr3_aa: ASSYSHSGVYEQY

d_call: -
v_call: TRBV5-1
cdr3_aa: ANSGQGTEAF

d_call: TRBD2
v_call: TRBV28
cdr3_aa: ASSFGGLAGGPYNEQF

d_call: -
v_call: TRBV7-8
cdr3_aa: ASSLVNLNTEAF

d_call: -
v_call: TRBV29-1
cdr3_aa: SALGRYGTEAF

d_call: TRBD1
v_call: TRBV13
cdr3_aa: ASNLRQGAEAF

d_call: -
v_call: TRBV27
cdr3_aa: ASSLYTRGSEAF

d_call: TRBD1
v_call: TRBV12-3/TRBV12-4
cdr3_aa: ASSADRGRTNEKLF

d_call: -
v_call: TRBV4-3
cdr3_aa: ASSQVPGLQETQY

d_call: -
v_call: TRBV19
cdr3_aa: VSGSNQPQH

d_call: TRBD2
v_call: TRBV29-1
cdr3_aa: SVEGLAGGYEQF

d_call: -
v_call: TRBV11-2
cdr3_aa: ASSLDPTAYGYT

d_call: -
v_call: TRBV28
cdr3_aa: ASSQPGRQETQY

d_call: -
v_call: TRBV3-1
cdr3_aa: ASSPQATQTQY

d_call: -
v_call: TRBV20-1
cdr3_aa: SAGSSNQPQH

d_call: -
v_call: TRBV20-1
cdr3_aa: SARDRESQETQY

d_call: -
v_call: TRBV4-1
cdr3_aa: ASSPRPLYNEQF

d_call: -
v_call: TRBV20-1
cdr3_aa: SAKTPGQLYTDTQY

d_call: -
v_call: TRBV7-2
cdr3_aa: ASKMTGLNQETQY

d_call: -
v_call: TRBV4-3
cdr3_aa: ASSPRWGVEQY

d_call: -
v_call: TRBV20-1
cdr3_aa: SARDGGTSTNYGYT

d_call: -
v_call: TRBV5-1
cdr3_aa: ASSDARGDMSYEQY

d_call: -
v_call: TRBV2
cdr3_aa: ASSVLRGAEAF

d_call: TRBD2
v_call: TRBV18
cdr3_aa: ASSPPGLAGETQY

d_call: -
v_call: TRBV11-2
cdr3_aa: ASSLGQANGIYEQY

d_call: TRBD2
v_call: TRBV6-5
cdr3_aa: ASSYSLGAGGGDTQY

d_call: TRBD1
v_call: TRBV5-6
cdr3_aa: ASSLNRGGNLRLNTEAF

d_call: -
v_call: TRBV9
cdr3_aa: ASNPSGSSYEQY

d_call: -
v_call: TRBV12-3/TRBV12-4
cdr3_aa: ASRQLSSSYEQY

d_call: -
v_call: TRBV2
cdr3_aa: ASSEAPIISSYNSPLH

d_call: -
v_call: TRBV30
cdr3_aa: ASTVTEETQY

d_call: -
v_call: TRBV6-5
cdr3_aa: ASSSGVKGEPQH

d_call: -
v_call: TRBV5-6
cdr3_aa: ASSLVENIQY

d_call: TRBD1
v_call: TRBV29-1
cdr3_aa: SVGGTGGPGNQPQH

d_call: TRBD2
v_call: TRBV12-3/TRBV12-4
cdr3_aa: ASRKGLAVHYEQY

d_call: -
v_call: TRBV7-6
cdr3_aa: ASSLGYGDQPQH

d_call: -
v_call: TRBV4-1
cdr3_aa: ASSPEEGEQF

d_call: -
v_call: TRBV10-3
cdr3_aa: AISERGSAYEQY

d_call: -
v_call: TRBV11-2
cdr3_aa: ASSIHKVQGSNYGYT

d_call: TRBD2
v_call: TRBV29-1
cdr3_aa: SVKLGGQREYSSTDTLY

d_call: TRBD1
v_call: TRBV18
cdr3_aa: ASSRQGVNTEAF

d_call: -
v_call: TRBV5-1
cdr3_aa: ASSLSTGVETQY

d_call: TRBD1
v_call: TRBV9
cdr3_aa: ASSSRTGLDTEAF

d_call: -
v_call: TRBV15
cdr3_aa: ATSRVGANEQF

d_call: TRBD1
v_call: TRBV6-5
cdr3_aa: ASSYSDRGARSGYT

d_call: TRBD2
v_call: TRBV7-8
cdr3_aa: ASSLVSGRGGTDTQY

d_call: -
v_call: TRBV6-5
cdr3_aa: ASSLLGTYTDTQY

d_call: -
v_call: TRBV20-1
cdr3_aa: STLAHTDTQY

d_call: -
v_call: TRBV29-1
cdr3_aa: SVAGGNSYNEQF

d_call: -
v_call: TRBV7-2
cdr3_aa: ASSLAGGGGGDEQF

d_call: -
v_call: TRBV20-1
cdr3_aa: SARSGKNTEAF

d_call: -
v_call: TRBV29-1
cdr3_aa: SVALGSGADTQY

d_call: -
v_call: TRBV6-5
cdr3_aa: ASSYFVEAYEQY

d_call: -
v_call: TRBV20-1
cdr3_aa: SAPRASGTDTQY

d_call: TRBD2
v_call: TRBV27
cdr3_aa: ASSWGTSGNYEQY

d_call: -
v_call: TRBV9
cdr3_aa: ASSVGGTPGYGYT